The 15 T cell receptor beta chains presented below share a single source sample, sequenced in a study of cytomegalovirus exposure and HLA in healthy donors. PCR amplification relied on 60 Vbeta primers (plus 13 Jbeta primers). Only in-frame clones appear in the TCRdb table, and some are missing; sequencing was by immunoSEQ multiplex PCR. The sample includes approximately 130,000 clones, roughly three quarters of them seen just once. Sequencing was carried out using PBMCs. The receptors derive from a man aged 30-40 years in good health and CMV-seronegative.

V is TRBV4-3 and J is TRBJ1-1, with unresolved D. V lost 0 bases, J lost 1 base, and 9 bases lay in between. Germline V lookup: CDR1 LGHNA, CDR2 YSLEER. There are 15 residues in the CDR3. The CDR3 sequence is CASSQDRVANTEAFF. The CDR3 DNA sequence: TGCGCCAGCAGCCAAGATCGGGTTGCGAACACTGAAGCTTTCTTT.

CDR3 sequence: CASSLARVLRDTQYF. In DNA, the CDR3 is TGTGCCAGCAGCTTAGCGCGGGTCCTCCGGGATACGCAGTATTTT. The chain couples TRBV7-9 to TRBJ2-3, with D tentatively TRBD2 (5 bases). Per germline, CDR1 SEHNR and CDR2 FQNEAQ (reference sequence). CDR3 length: 15 residues. V was cut by 0 bases and J by 6 bases, with 13 bases left in between.

This chain links TRBV9 with TRBJ2-1, with a weak D call TRBD2 (5 bases). Per germline, CDR1 SGDLS and CDR2 YYNGEE. V lost 2 bases to trimming and J lost 3 bases, with 12 bases between them. The CDR3 spans 15 residues. CDR3 loop: CASSVRASFYNEQFF. Written as DNA, the CDR3 is TGTGCCAGCAGCGTCCGAGCTAGCTTCTACAATGAGCAGTTCTTC.

The V and J genes are TRBV29-1 and TRBJ2-1, with TRBD1 identical over 7 bases. After removal of 4 bases from V and 3 bases from J, the junction contained 3 bases not matched to a gene. The CDR3 loop spans 13 amino acids. CDR1 is SQVTM, CDR2 ANQGSEA, per germline. The CDR3 DNA sequence: TGCAGCGTTGGGTCAGGGGGCTACAATGAGCAGTTCTTC. Protein: CSVGSGGYNEQFF.

The J gene is TRBJ2-7, the V gene TRBV6-1; 9 bases are shared with TRBD2. The germline CDR1 and CDR2 sequences are MNHNS and SASEGT. The V gene end was trimmed by 4 bases and the J gene end by 5 bases; junction bases not matched to a gene: 9. The CDR3 has 15 residues. The CDR3 coding sequence is TGTGCCAGCAGTGTGTTGGCGGGAGGGGATGACGAGCAGTACTTC. It specifies CASSVLAGGDDEQYF.

The CDR3 nucleotides are TGTGCCAGCAGCCGAGGACAGGGGGCAAGTCATGAAAAACTGTTTTTT. Residues: CASSRGQGASHEKLFF. The chain has TRBV5-6 and TRBJ1-4; TRBD1 matches at 11 bases. The V gene end was trimmed by 4 bases and the J gene end by 6 bases; junction bases not matched to a gene: 8. Germline CDR1 reads SGHDT; CDR2 reads YYEEEE. The CDR3 has 16 amino acids.

This clone was detected only once. V gene TRBV27 combines with J gene TRBJ2-2, with a weak D call TRBD2 (6 bases). Looked up from germline, CDR1 is MNHEY and CDR2 is SMNVEV (reference sequence). CDR3 length: 14 amino acids. The ends were cut back, 2 bases at V and 7 bases at J, with 11 bases in the middle. CDR3 amino acids: CASSLGSGYGELFF. DNA for the CDR3: TGTGCCAGCAGTTTAGGAAGCGGGTACGGGGAGCTGTTTTTT.

This clone was observed once. The chain joins TRBV10-3 to TRBJ2-3; 9 nucleotides align to TRBD2. V shed 3 bases and J 4 bases; nucleotides not matched to a gene: 8. The CDR3 consists of 16 residues. Germline CDR1 ENHRY, CDR2 SYGVKD. The CDR3 region is CAISDESSGVADTQYF. The CDR3 DNA is TGTGCCATCAGTGATGAGTCTAGCGGGGTAGCAGATACGCAGTATTTT.

The chain has TRBV5-1 and TRBJ2-1; D remains unclear. Trimming removed 0 bases at V and 8 bases at J, with 12 bases between. The CDR3 extends over 14 amino acids. The germline gives CDR1 SGHRS, CDR2 YFSETQ. The CDR3 spells CASSLANVGYEQFF. The CDR3 DNA sequence: TGCGCCAGCAGCTTGGCGAACGTCGGGTATGAGCAGTTCTTC. The variable domain in full, completed from reference TRBV5-1 and TRBJ2-1, reads KAGVTQTPRYLIKTRGQQVTLSCSPISGHRSVSWYQQTPGQGLQFLFEYFSETQRNKGNFPGRFSGRQFSNSRSEMNVSTLELGDSALYLCASSLANVGYEQFFGPGTRLTVL.

The rearrangement joins TRBV7-2 to TRBJ2-2, with TRBD1 identical over 8 bases. Germline values: CDR1 SGHTA, CDR2 FQGNSA. The trim removed 6 bases at V and 3 bases at J, leaving 6 bases unmatched. This CDR3 is built from 15 residues. The CDR3 nucleotides read TGTGCCAGCAGTCGGACAGGGACGTACACCGGGGAGCTGTTTTTT. Its protein is CASSRTGTYTGELFF.

This sequence joins TRBV2 and TRBJ1-4; D not resolved. Germline values: CDR1 SNHLY, CDR2 FYNNEI. Trimming stripped 4 bases from V and 5 bases from J, with 5 bases between. The CDR3 spans 12 residues. CDR3 in DNA: TGTGCCAGCAGTGCCGGGAATGAAAAACTGTTTTTT. Translating gives CASSAGNEKLFF.

This clone was recorded only once. The chain uses TRBV5-1 and TRBJ2-1, with 10 bases fitting TRBD2. This CDR3 is built from 18 residues. The germline gives CDR1 SGHRS, CDR2 YFSETQ. With 4 bases clipped from V and 4 bases from J, the junction kept 14 bases outside the gene matches. The CDR3 loop reads CASSTYPSLAGQYNEQFF. CDR3 DNA sequence: TGCGCCAGCAGCACATATCCCTCACTAGCGGGACAATACAATGAGCAGTTCTTC.

V is TRBV4-2 and J is TRBJ1-2; possible D gene TRBD1, 5 bases. Trimming stripped 6 bases from V and 2 bases from J, with 13 bases between. CDR3 length equals 14 residues. Germline V gene lookup returns CDR1 LGHNA and CDR2 YNFKEQ. The CDR3 is CASSGADANYGYTF. As DNA, the CDR3 is TGTGCCAGCAGTGGGGCTGATGCAAACTATGGCTACACCTTC.

J is TRBJ1-4 and V is TRBV4-1; 8 nucleotides line up with TRBD1. This CDR3 is built from 15 residues. V lost 5 bases to trimming and J lost 4 bases; unmatched junction nucleotides: 6. The V gene's germline CDR1 is MGHRA and CDR2 YSYEKL. The CDR3 loop reads CASSSNRGSNEKLFF. CDR3 nucleotides: TGCGCCAGCAGCTCAAACAGGGGGAGTAATGAAAAACTGTTTTTT.

The chain has TRBV9 and TRBJ2-2; 7 bases agree with TRBD1. The CDR3 covers 17 residues. Germline lookup yields CDR1 SGDLS and CDR2 YYNGEE. V was pared by 3 bases and J by 4 bases, with 12 bases of the junction left unmatched. In DNA, the CDR3 is TGTGCCAGCAGCGCCATACAGGGGAGAGTATTCACCGGGGAGCTGTTTTTT. It codes for CASSAIQGRVFTGELFF.